Presented here are 17 T cell receptor beta chains from one specimen sequenced in a study of T-cell memory formation after mild COVID-19. TCRdb reprocessed the 5' RACE reads with MiXCR, giving one entry per CDR3 protein. The sample lists around 200,000 distinct CDR3 sequences, 9.5% occurring once. The sample was PBMCs or a T cell subset sorted from them (not recorded which). These receptors originate from a man aged 18 to 35 who had mild COVID-19 (a few samples of this study predate the infection). Cell type and time point are not known.

This clonotype was observed many times. V usage is TRBV4-3 and J usage is TRBJ2-7; D is ambiguous. V shed 3 bases and J shed 3 bases, with 18 bases lying between them. In germline, CDR1 is LGHNA, CDR2 YSLEER. The CDR3 totals 16 residues. The CDR3 loop reads CASSHRRIESFYEQYV. CDR3 coding DNA: TGCGCCAGCAGCCACCGCCGGATCGAGAGCTTCTACGAGCAGTACGTC.

The CDR3 protein is CASGGPNEQFF. DNA for the CDR3: TGTGCCAGCGGGGGGCCTAATGAGCAGTTCTTC. J is TRBJ2-1 and V is TRBV12-3 or TRBV12-4; D may correspond to TRBD1 or TRBD2 (6 bases each). Trimming pared 8 bases from V and 7 bases from J, leaving 9 bases between. This CDR3 has 11 residues.

The gene calls are TRBV7-2 and TRBJ2-3; D gene ambiguous. The CDR3 covers 13 residues. In germline, CDR1 is SGHTA, CDR2 FQGNSA. Trimming cost V 4 bases and J 6 bases, with 11 bases left between them. CDR3 nucleotide sequence: TGTGCCAGCAGCTCTCGTAGGCTCGATACGCAGTATTTT. It specifies CASSSRRLDTQYF.

The rearrangement joins TRBV5-1 to TRBJ2-1; 13 nucleotides agree with TRBD2. Germline-derived CDR1 and CDR2 are SGHRS and YFSETQ. There are 16 residues in the CDR3. V lost 4 bases to trimming and J lost 9 bases; unmatched junction nucleotides: 10. The CDR3 DNA sequence: TGCGCCAGCAGCAGAGCGGGGACTAGCGGGGTATCTGAGCAGTTCTTC. This codes for CASSRAGTSGVSEQFF.

This clonotype was detected many times. The CDR3 sequence is CASSLSGRETQYF. The CDR3 DNA reads as TGTGCCAGCAGCTTATCAGGGCGAGAGACCCAGTACTTC. V and J are TRBV7-9 and TRBJ2-5; perhaps TRBD1 as D (5 bases). The CDR3 length is 13 residues. Trimming shortened V by 2 bases and J by 4 bases, and 8 bases separated the two germline ends. Germline lookup yields CDR1 SEHNR and CDR2 FQNEAQ (reference sequence).

The DNA for the CDR3 is TGTGCCAGCAGTTCCCAAGCCCATGATGAGCAGTACGTC. Protein sequence: CASSSQAHDEQYV. The chain combines TRBV28 with TRBJ2-7; D is unresolved. CDR3 length equals 13 residues. Germline CDR1 and CDR2: MDHEN and SYDVKM. Trimming shortened V by 4 bases and J by 7 bases, and 14 bases separated the two germline ends.

This clonotype was seen more than once but under ten times. V gene TRBV28 combines with J gene TRBJ2-2, with 8 nucleotides matching TRBD2. V dropped 2 bases and J dropped 4; count of bases not matched to a gene: 9. This CDR3 has 17 amino acids. Per the germline V gene, CDR1 is MDHEN and CDR2 is SYDVKM. CDR3 in amino acids: CASSLGGLGEATGELFF. In DNA form, the CDR3 reads TGTGCCAGCAGTTTAGGGGGACTAGGAGAAGCCACCGGGGAGCTGTTTTTT.

V and J are TRBV20-1 and TRBJ1-5; D might be TRBD1 (5 bases). Trimming pared 1 base from V and 6 bases from J, leaving 13 bases between. Germline CDR1 DFQATT, CDR2 SNEGSKA (reference sequence). This CDR3 is built from 14 residues. The CDR3 DNA follows: TGCAGTGCTAGAGGGGGAGGGGTGAGTCAGCCCCAGCATTTT. Translation: CSARGGGVSQPQHF.

The table lists this clonotype with many counts. The V and J genes are TRBV18 and TRBJ2-7, with 9 positions matching TRBD2. CDR1 is KGHSH, CDR2 LQKENI, per germline. The CDR3 is 16 amino acids. Germline trimming cut 0 bases from V and 6 bases from J; bases unmatched to any gene: 9. The CDR3 protein is CASSPPSLAGTAEQYF. DNA for the CDR3: TGTGCCAGCTCACCACCGTCGCTAGCGGGGACTGCCGAGCAGTACTTC.

This clonotype was detected a few times. The chain has TRBV29-1 and TRBJ2-4; TRBD1 agrees at 11 bases. Germline trimming cut 3 bases from V and 8 bases from J; bases unmatched to any gene: 9. The CDR3 is made up of 15 amino acids. The germline V gene has CDR1 SQVTM and CDR2 ANQGSEA. In DNA form, the CDR3 reads TGCAGCGTTGAGATGATGGGACAGGGGGGGGACATTCAGTACTTC. This encodes CSVEMMGQGGDIQYF.

This chain links TRBV11-2 with TRBJ2-7, with D perhaps being TRBD1 or TRBD2 (5 bases each). From germline, CDR1 is SGHAT and CDR2 FQNNGV. The germline V and J ends were trimmed by 5 bases and 6 bases, with 20 bases remaining between them. This CDR3 has 15 amino acids. For the CDR3, the DNA is TGTGCCAGCAGCGCCGCCGGGACCCTCCGGGTCGAGCAGTACTTC. Amino acids: CASSAAGTLRVEQYF.

This clonotype has only a few counts. The chain carries TRBV12-3 or TRBV12-4 and TRBJ1-1; D uncertain. There are 13 residues in the CDR3. V gave up 1 base and J gave up 10 bases, with 13 bases separating them. CDR3 in amino acids: CASSLVFSTGAFF. The CDR3 DNA sequence: TGTGCCAGCAGTTTAGTTTTCAGTACGGGAGCTTTCTTT.

This chain uses TRBV5-5 with TRBJ1-3; D remains ambiguous. The CDR3 is 15 residues long. Germline V gene data show CDR1 as SGHKS and CDR2 as YYEKEE (reference sequence). Trimming shortened V by 0 bases and J by 0 bases, and 7 bases separated the two germline ends. The DNA of the CDR3 is TGTGCCAGCAGCTTGGTTTCAGTCTCTGGAAACACCATATATTTT. It translates to CASSLVSVSGNTIYF.

This clonotype was counted at least ten times. The J gene is TRBJ2-7, the V gene TRBV20-1; 8 nucleotides line up with TRBD1. The CDR3 is 14 amino acids. Germline CDR1 and CDR2: DFQATT and SNEGSKA (reference sequence). Germline trimming cut 0 bases from V and 6 bases from J; bases unmatched to any gene: 7. The CDR3: CSARDRTGRTEQYF. CDR3 DNA sequence: TGCAGTGCTAGAGATCGGACAGGGCGGACCGAGCAGTACTTC.

This clonotype came up a few times. The CDR3 DNA reads as TGCGCCAGCAGCCAGGGTACAGGGACTAATGAAAAACTGTTTTTT. This encodes CASSQGTGTNEKLFF. The V call is TRBV4-1, the J call TRBJ1-4; a possible D gene is TRBD1 (6 bases). There are 15 residues in the CDR3. The germline V and J ends were trimmed by 3 bases and 2 bases, with 10 bases remaining between them. Germline V gene lookup returns CDR1 MGHRA and CDR2 YSYEKL.

This clonotype was observed many times. This chain links TRBV7-2 with TRBJ1-2, with a tentative D call TRBD1 (5 bases). Germline assignment: CDR1 SGHTA and CDR2 FQGNSA. Trimming shortened V by 5 bases and J by 4 bases, and 20 bases separated the two germline ends. The CDR3 contains 16 residues. CDR3: CASSPLGDGSLYGYTF. The CDR3 coding sequence is TGTGCCAGCAGCCCCCTGGGGGACGGATCACTCTATGGCTACACCTTC.

This chain connects TRBV7-8 to TRBJ1-2; 7 bases fit TRBD1. Germline lookup yields CDR1 SGHVS and CDR2 FQNEAQ. V lost 5 bases to trimming and J lost 2 bases; unmatched junction nucleotides: 5. This CDR3 is 14 amino acids long. CDR3 sequence reads: CASSLQTGNYGYTF. In nucleotides, the CDR3 is TGTGCCAGCAGCCTACAGACAGGGAACTATGGCTACACCTTC. Looking up the rest from reference TRBV7-8 and TRBJ1-2 gives the full variable domain: GAGVSQSPRYKVAKRGQDVALRCDPISGHVSLFWYQQALGQGPEFLTYFQNEAQLDKSGLPSDRFFAERPEGSVSTLKIQRTQQEDSAVYLCASSLQTGNYGYTFGSGTRLTVV.